This TCR beta chain was profiled in a study of T cell responses to AZD1222 COVID-19 vaccine (dated by TCRdb to the early 2020s). Turning to the overall study: A total of 230 to 250 trial participants underwent TCR sequencing, of whom roughly 210 had received two doses of AZD1222 and about 25 had received two doses of the MenACWY control vaccine. Trial participants were enrolled by age into subgroups of 18-55, 56-69 and 70-plus years, and around 150, 29 and 61 TCR-sequenced participants, respectively, were included in these subgroups. General study outcomes and caveats: Nearly half of unique spike-specific TCRs reportedly recognized epitopes outside regions mutated in the B.1.351 and B.1.1.7 variants. Because no day 14 peak-response samples were available, repertoires were characterized only after the peak T cell response. A significant rise in spike-specific TCR breadth and depth was observed after two AZD1222 doses relative to day 0 and relative to MenACWY recipients. Vaccine-associated CD4 TCRs spanned the whole spike protein, with dominant responses in regions 160-218 and 743-854. Conclusions about previously exposed vaccinees are limited, since just a handful of AZD1222 recipients were seropositive for SARS-CoV-2 at baseline. Participants were mostly white British, with more females than males. The authors suggested clonal diversity may have been underestimated. The 56-69-year group was small, and its depth increase did not reach significance, likely because of low power.

The time point tag for this specimen amounts to: about 28 days (+/-7) after the second vaccine dose. AZD1222 recipients given second doses at about 4 weeks or at about 12 weeks were pooled, since spike-specific TCR depth and breadth were not found to differ between the two schedules. Vaccinee samples were obtained from the UK trials COV001 and COV002, which included a single-blind randomized controlled phase 2/3 trial of AZD1222 (ChAdOx1 nCoV-19) in healthy adults. For TCRbeta chain sequencing, PBMC samples were collected from trial participants at day 0 and at day 28 after the second dose. The CDR3 regions of human TCRbeta chains were subjected to immunosequencing. The authors' analysis ran thus. Repertoire TCRs were matched against a reference library of SARS-CoV-2-specific TCRs generated with the MIRA antigen-specificity platform. Breadth was defined as the fraction of unique TCRs that were SARS-CoV-2-associated. Depth was defined as the fraction of total T cells that were SARS-CoV-2-associated. Using the MIRA data, every spike-specific TCR was mapped to the spike region that the TCR reacted to and assigned to either a CD4 or a CD8 class. Log10-transformed breadth and depth values were compared by one-way ANOVA with Sidak's multiple comparisons tests. TCRdb took over this immuneACCESS table, retaining in-frame rearrangements with V and J assigned. Such tables are incomplete; in checked studies, under half of the missing clones stem from an unresolved V gene, and the remainder is unexplained. V and J calls and clone size are as listed in that table; D and trimming were resolved from the DNA. The sample records 100,000 to 120,000 clones, roughly 88% of which are singletons. Approximately 6.4% of the sample is held by the ten biggest clonotypes.

CDR1 MDHEN and CDR2 SYDVKM are derived from the germline V gene. At the junction V is shortened by 3 bases and J by 1 base, with 6 bases in between. Measured from the cysteine to the phenylalanine, the CDR3 is 13 residues long. The DNA shown is the 39-base CDR3, in frame from base 1. Regarding this clone: No cognate antigen has been identified for it. No base qualities exist here, and no much larger clone lies one base off it.

The sequences come from peripheral blood, collected 28 days after the second AZD1222 dose. The chain employs TRBV28 and TRBJ1-1; the D gene assignment is ambiguous. The TCR comes from an adult who received the AZD1222 COVID-19 vaccine. The nucleotide sequence is given as TGTGCCAGCAGTTTTACAAAGAACACTGAAGCTTTCTTT. This translates into CASSFTKNTEAFF.